Presented here are 31 T cell receptor beta chains from one specimen sequenced in a study of T cells in Graves' hyperthyroidism and ophthalmopathy. It was RNA transcripts that yielded the amplified TCR beta CDR3 regions. The TCR CDR3 was amplified in a first-round RT-PCR using the HTBI primer set. TCRdb re-called the multiplex PCR reads through MiXCR, storing one row per CDR3 protein. This sample carries under 350,000 distinct CDR3 sequences, roughly an eighth of them seen once, and the ten largest clones take roughly 35%. The sample was blood. Receptor source: a woman aged 40-49 years with Graves' ophthalmopathy.

This clonotype was detected many times. The chain carries TRBV7-9 and TRBJ1-6; no clear D. This CDR3 has 12 amino acids. Per the germline V gene, CDR1 is SEHNR and CDR2 is FQNEAQ (reference sequence). V lost 5 bases, J lost 5 bases, and 4 bases lay in between. The CDR3, as DNA: TGTGCCAGCAGCAAGAATAATTCACCCCTCCACTTT. As protein: CASSKNNSPLHF.

This clonotype was observed a few times. The chain is built from TRBV5-1 and TRBJ1-5, with 9 nucleotides matching TRBD1. CDR1 is SGHRS and CDR2 is YFSETQ in the germline V gene. J lost 6 bases, V lost 4 bases, and 5 bases had no gene match. The CDR3 is 14 residues long. This CDR3 is CASSIGTGSQPQHF. For the CDR3, the DNA is TGCGCCAGCAGCATCGGGACAGGGAGTCAGCCCCAGCATTTT.

This clonotype showed up many times. The chain uses TRBV19 and TRBJ1-1; no definite D call. There are 12 residues in the CDR3. The V end lost 5 bases, the J end lost 7 bases, and 11 bases lay between the germline ends. CDR1 LNHDA and CDR2 SQIVND come from the germline V gene (reference sequence). CDR3 in DNA: TGTGCCAGTAGTGAGATGCGGGGTGAAGCTTTCTTT. Its protein product is CASSEMRGEAFF. Variable domain in full (rest from reference TRBV19 and TRBJ1-1): DGGITQSPKYLFRKEGQNVTLSCEQNLNHDAMYWYRQDPGQGLRLIYYSQIVNDFQKGDIAEGYSVSREKKESFPLTVTSAQKNPTAFYLCASSEMRGEAFFGQGTRLTVV.

This chain uses TRBV3-1 with TRBJ2-7; D is ambiguous. The CDR3 is 14 amino acids. The ends were cut back, 0 bases at V and 2 bases at J, with 8 bases in the middle. Per germline, CDR1 LGHDT and CDR2 YNNKEL (reference sequence). CDR3: CASSQEVDTYEQYF. The CDR3 nucleotides read TGTGCCAGCAGCCAAGAGGTCGATACCTACGAGCAGTACTTC.

This clonotype was seen at least ten times. The chain links TRBV5-5 to TRBJ1-2; 9 nucleotides line up with TRBD1. The length of the CDR3 is 13 residues. Trimming cost V 4 bases and J 7 bases; bases outside gene matches: 5. CDR1 is SGHKS and CDR2 is YYEKEE in the germline V gene (reference sequence). CDR3 in DNA: TGTGCCAGCAGCGGACAGGGGTCGAGTGGCTACACCTTC. Its translation is CASSGQGSSGYTF.

This clonotype was recorded many times. This chain links TRBV3-1 with TRBJ1-1, with TRBD1 matching over 8 bases. Germline-derived CDR1 and CDR2 are LGHDT and YNNKEL (reference sequence). V trimming: 5 bases; J trimming: 5 bases; junction bases outside the gene matches: 7. This CDR3 has 14 residues. The CDR3 region has the DNA TGTGCCAGCAGCAAGTTGACAGGGGAAACTGAAGCTTTCTTT. It translates to CASSKLTGETEAFF.

On this clonotype: A much larger clone is a single base away; this may be a read error. The rearrangement joins TRBV4-1 to TRBJ1-2; 8 bases fit TRBD1. Germline lookup yields CDR1 MGHRA and CDR2 YSYEKL. The CDR3 runs 14 residues. The V and J ends lost 4 bases and 2 bases, in that order; junction bases with no gene match: 3. The chain's CDR3 is CASSPGQVNYGYTF. The CDR3 bases are TGCGCCAGCAGCCCGGGACAGGTCAACTATGGCTACACCTTC.

The table lists this clonotype with many counts. The chain is built from TRBV12-3 or TRBV12-4 and TRBJ1-1, with D hard to call. The CDR3 covers 13 residues. Trimming removed 4 bases at V and 0 bases at J, with 6 bases between. CDR3 amino acids: CASSSALNTEAFF. The CDR3 coding sequence is TGTGCCAGCAGTTCAGCACTGAACACTGAAGCTTTCTTT.

This clonotype came up many times. The chain joins TRBV28 to TRBJ1-2; 9 bases agree with TRBD1. This CDR3 has 14 residues. Germline V gene lookup returns CDR1 MDHEN and CDR2 SYDVKM. The V and J ends lost 5 bases and 7 bases, in that order; junction bases with no gene match: 8. CDR3 DNA: TGTGCCAGCAGTCTCCGGGACAGGGCCCGTGGCTACACCTTC. Protein product: CASSLRDRARGYTF.

This clonotype was seen at least ten times. The rearrangement links TRBV30 to TRBJ1-1; 7 positions match TRBD1. Germline V gene lookup returns CDR1 GTSNPN and CDR2 SVGIG (reference sequence). The CDR3 spans 13 residues. J lost 7 bases, V lost 3 bases, and 8 bases had no gene match. The CDR3 nucleotides are TGTGCCTGGAGGGGCGACAGGGTTAATGAAGCTTTCTTT. Translating gives CAWRGDRVNEAFF.

The rearrangement uses TRBV4-1 and TRBJ2-1; 13 bases agree with TRBD2. The CDR3 covers 17 residues. Germline-derived CDR1 and CDR2 are MGHRA and YSYEKL. With V trimmed by 0 bases and J by 8 bases, 7 bases remained unmatched. CDR3 region: CASSQDRTSGRGYEQFF. The DNA of the CDR3 is TGCGCCAGCAGCCAAGATCGGACTAGCGGGAGAGGCTATGAGCAGTTCTTC.

This clonotype showed up many times. V usage is TRBV7-9 and J usage is TRBJ2-7; D gene unclear. CDR3 length: 13 amino acids. Trimming removed 1 base at V and 2 bases at J, with 6 bases between. CDR1 and CDR2 from the germline V gene are SEHNR and FQNEAQ (reference sequence). The CDR3 region is CASSLGITYEQYF. CDR3 bases: TGTGCCAGCAGCTTAGGGATAACCTACGAGCAGTACTTC.

This clonotype was seen ten or more times. The J gene is TRBJ1-1, the V gene TRBV15; D remains unclear. The CDR3 is 13 amino acids. Germline assignment: CDR1 LNHNV and CDR2 YYDKDF (reference sequence). The germline V and J ends were trimmed by 1 base and 5 bases, with 8 bases remaining between them. CDR3 nucleotides: TGTGCCACCAGCAGAGGAGGGAGGACTGAAGCTTTCTTT. Residues: CATSRGGRTEAFF.

This clonotype was detected many times. V usage is TRBV2 and J usage is TRBJ1-2; D not resolved. The CDR3 extends over 13 amino acids. Germline V gene data show CDR1 as SNHLY and CDR2 as FYNNEI. Trimming pared 1 base from V and 1 base from J, leaving 4 bases between. CDR3 residues: CASSEGINYGYTF. DNA of the CDR3: TGTGCCAGCAGTGAAGGAATTAACTATGGCTACACCTTC.

This clonotype appeared a few times. This chain links TRBV7-2 with TRBJ2-1, with no clear D. The germline V and J ends were trimmed by 0 bases and 15 bases, with 18 bases remaining between them. From germline, CDR1 is SGHTA and CDR2 FQGNSA. This CDR3 has 14 residues. As DNA, the CDR3 is TGTGCCAGCAGCTTAGCCCCCAGACCACTTATCGGGTTCTTC. Its translation is CASSLAPRPLIGFF.

CDR3 sequence: CASTTLRTGFRDGELFF. CDR3 coding DNA: TGTGCCAGCACCACGTTAAGGACAGGGTTTCGGGACGGGGAGCTGTTTTTT. The chain links TRBV7-9 to TRBJ2-2; 8 positions match TRBD1. The J segment lost 7 bases and the V segment lost 7 bases, leaving 17 bases of the junction unmatched. The V gene's germline CDR1 is SEHNR and CDR2 FQNEAQ (reference sequence). The CDR3 spans 17 residues.

This clonotype was counted a few times. This chain uses TRBV27 with TRBJ1-1; no firm D call. With 8 bases removed from V and 2 bases from J, the gap between germline ends came to 12 bases. The CDR3 runs 13 residues. Germline CDR1 MNHEY, CDR2 SMNVEV (reference sequence). This chain's CDR3 is CASGWAGNTEAFF. DNA for the CDR3: TGTGCCAGCGGTTGGGCCGGAAACACTGAAGCTTTCTTT.

The rearrangement links TRBV19 to TRBJ2-7; the D gene is possibly TRBD2 (5 bases). V was clipped by 10 bases and J by 5 bases, with 15 bases between them. Germline V gene data show CDR1 as LNHDA and CDR2 as SQIVND (reference sequence). This CDR3 has 12 residues. Here the CDR3 DNA reads TGTGCCACAATCGTCGGGATCCACGAGCAGTACTTC. It codes for CATIVGIHEQYF.

This chain's CDR3 is CSATRLANEQFF. The CDR3 region has the DNA TGCAGCGCCACACGACTAGCCAATGAGCAGTTCTTC. This chain connects TRBV29-1 to TRBJ2-1, with 7 nucleotides matching TRBD2. Per germline, CDR1 SQVTM and CDR2 ANQGSEA. Trimming took 7 bases from V and 6 from J; bases not matched to a gene: 6. The CDR3 extends over 12 amino acids.

This clonotype was seen only a few times. This rearrangement joins TRBV6-5 to TRBJ1-6, with a weak D call TRBD1 (5 bases). The CDR3 has 18 residues. In germline, CDR1 is MNHEY, CDR2 SVGAGI. V lost 0 bases and J 6 bases, leaving 18 bases between the germline ends. CDR3 residues: CASSYSNAGGGGNSPLHF. CDR3 DNA sequence: TGTGCCAGCAGTTACTCGAACGCCGGCGGGGGAGGTAATTCACCCCTCCACTTT.

This clonotype showed up just a few times. V is TRBV20-1 and J is TRBJ2-7; D not certain. Trimming took off 3 bases at V and 0 bases at J, with 9 bases between the two ends. This CDR3 is 13 amino acids long. CDR1 is DFQATT and CDR2 is SNEGSKA in the germline V gene (reference sequence). CDR3: CSASEPYSYEQYF. The CDR3, as DNA: TGCAGTGCTAGCGAACCCTACTCCTACGAGCAGTACTTC.

In its sample, this clonotype was seen a few times. The chain recombines TRBV12-3 or TRBV12-4 with TRBJ1-1; D ambiguous. The CDR3 is 15 amino acids. V was clipped by 6 bases and J by 5 bases, with 19 bases between them. CDR3 residues: CASSSGAGSRTEAFF. The CDR3 DNA reads as TGTGCCAGCAGCTCCGGAGCTGGTTCGAGGACTGAAGCTTTCTTT.

This clonotype was seen more than once but under ten times. The chain joins TRBV5-8 to TRBJ1-6; no definite D call. The germline CDR1 and CDR2 sequences are SGHTS and YDEGEE. V was shortened by 0 bases and J by 12 bases, with 7 bases between the two germline ends. CDR3 length: 12 residues. The CDR3 here is CASSLDFRPLHF. The CDR3 DNA reads TGTGCCAGCAGCTTGGATTTTAGACCCCTCCACTTT. Supplemented by reference TRBV5-8 and TRBJ1-6, the full variable domain reads EAGVTQSPTHLIKTRGQQATLRCSPISGHTSVYWYQQALGLGLQFLLWYDEGEERNRGNFPPRFSGRQFPNYSSELNVNALELEDSALYLCASSLDFRPLHFGNGTRLTVT.

This clonotype showed up many times. V gene TRBV7-2 combines with J gene TRBJ1-2; D possibly corresponds to TRBD1 (6 bases). Trimming pared 5 bases from V and 4 bases from J, leaving 17 bases between. From germline, CDR1 is SGHTA and CDR2 FQGNSA. The CDR3 contains 15 residues. CDR3 residues: CASSPAKGGPYGYTF. For the CDR3, the DNA is TGTGCCAGCAGCCCAGCTAAAGGGGGGCCCTATGGCTACACCTTC.

This clonotype was detected ten times or more. The chain carries TRBV28 and TRBJ1-1; D remains ambiguous. Trimming cost V 5 bases and J 0 bases, with 10 bases left between them. This CDR3 has 14 residues. CDR1 is MDHEN and CDR2 is SYDVKM in the germline V gene. The CDR3 here is CASSGPGLNTEAFF. DNA for the CDR3: TGTGCCAGCAGTGGACCGGGCCTGAACACTGAAGCTTTCTTT. Looking up the rest from reference TRBV28 and TRBJ1-1 gives the full variable domain: DVKVTQSSRYLVKRTGEKVFLECVQDMDHENMFWYRQDPGLGLRLIYFSYDVKMKEKGDIPEGYSVSREKKERFSLILESASTNQTSMYLCASSGPGLNTEAFFGQGTRLTVV.

The chain recombines TRBV18 with TRBJ2-2; no clear D. Germline CDR1 KGHSH, CDR2 LQKENI. The CDR3 consists of 14 residues. V lost 6 bases, J lost 0 bases, and 8 bases lay in between. The CDR3 is CASSIPPNTGELFF. CDR3 nucleotide sequence: TGTGCCAGCTCTATACCACCGAACACCGGGGAGCTGTTTTTT.

This clonotype was picked up a small number of times. The CDR3 DNA follows: TGTGCCAGCAGTTTTTCACGGGGTGGCAATCAGCCCCAGCATTTT. Its translation is CASSFSRGGNQPQHF. The chain recombines TRBV12-3 or TRBV12-4 with TRBJ1-5; no clear D. The CDR3 covers 15 residues. V lost 3 bases, J lost 2 bases, and 11 bases lay in between.

V is TRBV25-1 and J is TRBJ2-7; 8 bases map to TRBD2. The CDR3 covers 14 residues. Germline V CDR1 and CDR2: MGHDK, SYGVNS. V shed 3 bases and J 7 bases; nucleotides not matched to a gene: 8. The CDR3 DNA follows: TGTGCCAGCAGTGATAGTGGGACTAGGGGTGAGCAGTACTTC. This translates into CASSDSGTRGEQYF.

This clonotype has a count of ten or more. The chain employs TRBV12-3 or TRBV12-4 and TRBJ2-7; a possible D gene is TRBD1 (6 bases). There are 15 residues in the CDR3. V was shortened by 6 bases and J by 3 bases, with 18 bases between the two germline ends. The CDR3 DNA follows: TGTGCCAGCAGCCCTACCGGGACACGCTACTACGAGCAGTACTTC. Translated: CASSPTGTRYYEQYF.

This clonotype occurred many times. The chain has TRBV20-1 and TRBJ1-1; 12 positions match TRBD1. The V gene end was trimmed by 5 bases and the J gene end by 5 bases; junction bases not matched to a gene: 6. Germline values: CDR1 DFQATT, CDR2 SNEGSKA (reference sequence). The CDR3 has 14 amino acids. The CDR3 protein is CSAAGDRGRTEAFF. As DNA, the CDR3 is TGCAGTGCTGCCGGGGACAGGGGGCGGACTGAAGCTTTCTTT.

The table lists this clonotype with many counts. The chain combines TRBV6-1 with TRBJ1-1; TRBD1 might be the D (6 bases). CDR1 and CDR2 from the germline V gene are MNHNS and SASEGT. The CDR3 runs to 14 residues. Deletions cut 9 bases from V and 2 bases from J, with 16 bases between. CDR3 loop: CASYSSGVNTEAFF. CDR3 coding DNA: TGTGCCAGTTATTCCTCAGGGGTAAACACTGAAGCTTTCTTT.